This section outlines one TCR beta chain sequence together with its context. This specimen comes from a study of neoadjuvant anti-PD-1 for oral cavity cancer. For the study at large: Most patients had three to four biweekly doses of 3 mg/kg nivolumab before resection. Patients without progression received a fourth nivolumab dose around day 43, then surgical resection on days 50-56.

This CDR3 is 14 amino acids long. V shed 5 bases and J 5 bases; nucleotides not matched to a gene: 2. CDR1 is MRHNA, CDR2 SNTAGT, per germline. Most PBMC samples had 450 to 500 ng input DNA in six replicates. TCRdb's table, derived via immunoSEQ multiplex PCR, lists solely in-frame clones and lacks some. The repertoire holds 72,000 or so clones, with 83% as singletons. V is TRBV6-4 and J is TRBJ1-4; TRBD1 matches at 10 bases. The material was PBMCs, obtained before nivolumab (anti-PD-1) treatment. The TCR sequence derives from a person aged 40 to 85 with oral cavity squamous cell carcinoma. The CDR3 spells CASSSTGGNEKLFF. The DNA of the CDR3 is TGTGCCAGCAGTTCGACAGGGGGCAATGAAAAACTGTTTTTT.